This entry is about one T cell receptor beta chain. Its antigen is not identified. The PCR was carried out with 60 Vbeta primers and 13 Jbeta primers. The method was immunoSEQ multiplex PCR; TCRdb's version includes in-frame clones alone and lacks a portion of them. The sample records roughly 280,000 clones, roughly 70% being singletons. This sample stems from a study of cytomegalovirus exposure and HLA in healthy donors. General study findings and limits: Among TCR sequences, most were rare, though some public TCRs appeared in many donors. A cluster of highly shared sequence variants was likely a sequencing artifact.

Losses at the gene ends were 6 bases for V and 4 bases for J; bases not matched to a gene: 13. CDR3 size: 17 residues. CDR1 and CDR2 from the germline V gene are MNHEY and SMNVEV (reference sequence). The genes are TRBV27 and TRBJ2-2; 8 bases are shared with TRBD2. Sequencing used PBMCs. This receptor was taken from a female donor in good health and CMV-seronegative. CDR3 sequence: CASRYFDGRAGTGELFF. The DNA for the CDR3 is TGTGCCAGCAGATACTTTGACGGGAGGGCCGGCACCGGGGAGCTGTTTTTT.